This T cell receptor (beta chain) comes out of a study of T-cell reconstitution after alpha-beta-depleted transplantation in children. At least ten counts were recorded for this clonotype. The CDR3 is 14 residues long. The V segment lost 2 bases and the J segment 11 bases; nucleotides outside the gene matches: 11. CDR1 MDHEN and CDR2 SYDVKM come from the germline V gene. As it was prepared, the TCRbeta library received unique molecular identifiers. Each CDR3 protein gets one entry after TCRdb re-called the PCR reads with MiXCR. The sample contains fewer than 120,000 distinct CDR3 sequences, 10% of which appear only once.

The receptor's source is a human donor who donated a stem cell graft to a child with acute lymphoblastic leukemia. The rearrangement uses TRBV28 and TRBJ1-1, with 7 bases identical to TRBD1. The sequencing used PBMCs from the stem cell graft donor, collected from the stem cell graft. The CDR3 spells CASSLHRGLLLAFF. The CDR3 coding sequence is TGTGCCAGCAGTTTACACAGGGGCCTTCTGTTGGCTTTCTTT.